The rows below give T cell receptor beta chains drawn from one sample of a study of radiotherapy plus CTLA-4 blockade in lung cancer. The method was immunoSEQ multiplex PCR; TCRdb's version includes in-frame clones alone and lacks a portion of them. The sample includes about 76,000 clones, about 84% of them seen just once. The sample was peripheral blood, taken from a patient treated with radiotherapy plus ipilimumab. The receptor set was obtained from a human donor with non-small cell lung cancer who had stable disease on radiotherapy plus ipilimumab. Both conserved end residues are part of each CDR3. A D gene is named only where the DNA matches it firmly. Only some rows state a clone size, as once, few, many or a class for expanded clones.

clone_size	d_call	j_call	v_call	cdr3_nt	cdr3_aa
few	.	TRBJ2-1	TRBV9	TGTGCCAGCCGGAGGGGCCCAATAGGTGAGCAGTTCTTC	CASRRGPIGEQFF
.	TRBD1	TRBJ2-5	TRBV7-8	TGTGCCAGCAGGGGACAGGGGAGGGAAGAGACCCAGTACTTC	CASRGQGREETQYF
.	.	TRBJ1-6	TRBV9	TGTGCCAGCAGCACTAGCGGTTCACCCCTCCACTTT	CASSTSGSPLHF
.	TRBD2	TRBJ2-6	TRBV5-1	TGCGCCAGCGGGGGAGGGGACGGGGCCAACGTCCTGACTTTC	CASGGGDGANVLTF
once	TRBD2	TRBJ2-1	TRBV6-4	TGTGCCAGCAGTGACGGGACTAGCGGAAACAATGAGCAGTTCTTC	CASSDGTSGNNEQFF
.	.	TRBJ1-2	TRBV18	TGTGCCAGATCGGGGGAGGGTGGACCCTATGGCTACACCTTC	CARSGEGGPYGYTF
.	.	TRBJ2-1	TRBV5-1	TGCGCCAGCAGCTTGGTAGAATTGGCCTACAATGAGCAGTTCTTC	CASSLVELAYNEQFF
.	TRBD1	TRBJ1-2	TRBV19	TGTGCCAGTAGGGGGGACAGGGAATATGGCTACACCTTC	CASRGDREYGYTF
.	.	TRBJ2-2	TRBV30	TGTGCCTGGAGTGCTTTTAACTCCGGGGAGCTGTTTTTT	CAWSAFNSGELFF
.	TRBD2	TRBJ2-3	TRBV5-4	TGTGCCAGCAGCCCCCCGTTTGGGACGAGCGGGAGGGTTACGCAGTATTTT	CASSPPFGTSGRVTQYF
.	.	TRBJ1-2	TRBV9	TGTGCCCGCAGCGGGGGGGATCCTGACAGACCCTATGGCTACACCTTC	CARSGGDPDRPYGYTF
.	.	TRBJ1-1	TRBV25-1	TGTGCCAGCAGTGAGCCCGGGCGGGGCGGGGGCACTGAAGCTTTCTTT	CASSEPGRGGGTEAFF
.	.	TRBJ1-1	TRBV28	TGTGCCAGCAGTTTACCGGGACACCTCACTGAAGCTTTCTTT	CASSLPGHLTEAFF
.	.	TRBJ2-5	TRBV5-6	TGTGCCAGCAGCTTGGGGTTACAGGGCAGGGAGACCCAGTACTTC	CASSLGLQGRETQYF
.	.	TRBJ2-3	TRBV30	TGTGCCTGGAGTGAGTGGGGCCGCACAGATACGCAGTATTTT	CAWSEWGRTDTQYF
.	TRBD2	TRBJ2-1	TRBV7-9	TGTGCCAGCAGCCGGGGACTACCCCATTTCACGAAATACAATGAGCAGTTCTTC	CASSRGLPHFTKYNEQFF
.	.	TRBJ1-5	TRBV15	TGTGCCACCAGCAGAGATTTGGGTTCTCAGCCCCAGCATTTT	CATSRDLGSQPQHF
.	TRBD2	TRBJ2-1	TRBV10-2	TGCGCCAGCAGTGAGCGAGGTGGGAGGGCCAATTACAATGAGCAGTTCTTC	CASSERGGRANYNEQFF
.	TRBD1	TRBJ1-4	TRBV10-2	TGCGCCAGCAGACGACAGGGCTCTATAACTAATGAAAAACTGTTTTTT	CASRRQGSITNEKLFF
few	TRBD1	TRBJ2-2	TRBV19	TGTGCCAGTAGTGCCTTGGGACAGGGAGGAGCCGGGGAGCTGTTTTTT	CASSALGQGGAGELFF
.	TRBD2	TRBJ2-7	TRBV4-2	TGTGCCAGCAGCCAAGAGGCGGCGGGAGGGCCCTACGAGCAGTACTTC	CASSQEAAGGPYEQYF
.	.	TRBJ1-2	TRBV5-8	TGTGCCAGCAGCTTTGGGCGGGGCCTTAACTATGGCTACACCTTC	CASSFGRGLNYGYTF
.	.	TRBJ2-7	TRBV2	TGTGCCAGCAGGTTAGCTTACGAGCAGTACTTC	CASRLAYEQYF
.	.	TRBJ1-4	TRBV5-1	TGCGCCACAGAAGAAAAACTGTTTTTT	CATEEKLFF
.	.	TRBJ2-7	TRBV21-1	TGTGCCAGCAGCAGGGACGGAGCCTACGAGCAGTACTTC	CASSRDGAYEQYF